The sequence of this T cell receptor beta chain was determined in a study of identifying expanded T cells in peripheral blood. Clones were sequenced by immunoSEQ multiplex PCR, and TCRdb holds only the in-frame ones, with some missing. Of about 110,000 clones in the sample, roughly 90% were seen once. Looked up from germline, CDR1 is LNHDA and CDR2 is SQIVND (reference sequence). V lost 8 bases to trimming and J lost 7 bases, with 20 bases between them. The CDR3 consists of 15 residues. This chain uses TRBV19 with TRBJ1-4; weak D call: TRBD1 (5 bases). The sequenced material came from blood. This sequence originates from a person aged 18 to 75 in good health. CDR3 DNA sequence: TGTGCCAGTGTCTCTTGGGGGGACGGCTTTGAAAAACTGTTTTTT. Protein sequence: CASVSWGDGFEKLFF.